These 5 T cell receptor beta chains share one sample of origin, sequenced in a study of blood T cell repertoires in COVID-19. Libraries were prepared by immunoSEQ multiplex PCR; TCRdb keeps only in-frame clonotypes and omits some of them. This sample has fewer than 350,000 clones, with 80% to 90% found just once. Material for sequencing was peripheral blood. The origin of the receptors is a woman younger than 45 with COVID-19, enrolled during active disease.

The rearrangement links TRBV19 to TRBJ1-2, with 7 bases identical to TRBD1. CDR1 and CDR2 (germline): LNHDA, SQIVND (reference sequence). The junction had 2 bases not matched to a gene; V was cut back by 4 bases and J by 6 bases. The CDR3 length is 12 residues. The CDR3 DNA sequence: TGTGCCAGTAGTAGGGACAGAAATGGCTACACCTTC. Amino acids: CASSRDRNGYTF.

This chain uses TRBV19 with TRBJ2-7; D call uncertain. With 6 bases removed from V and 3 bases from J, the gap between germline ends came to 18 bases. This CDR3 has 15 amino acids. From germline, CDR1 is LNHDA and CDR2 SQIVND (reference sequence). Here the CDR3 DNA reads TGTGCCAGTAGCCCAGGTAGTGGCAGTTTCTACGAGCAGTACTTC. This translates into CASSPGSGSFYEQYF.

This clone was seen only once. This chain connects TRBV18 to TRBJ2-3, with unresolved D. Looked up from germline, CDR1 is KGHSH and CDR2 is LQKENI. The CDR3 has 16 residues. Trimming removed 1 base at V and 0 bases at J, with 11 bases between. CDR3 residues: CASSPRLGGSTDTQYF. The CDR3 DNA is TGTGCCAGCTCACCACGTCTCGGCGGCAGCACAGATACGCAGTATTTT.

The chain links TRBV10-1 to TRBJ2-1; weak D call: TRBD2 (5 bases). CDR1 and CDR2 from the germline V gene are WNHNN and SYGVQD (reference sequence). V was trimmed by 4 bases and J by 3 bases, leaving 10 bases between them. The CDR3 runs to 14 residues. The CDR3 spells CASSVRDNYNEQFF. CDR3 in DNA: TGCGCCAGCAGTGTACGGGATAACTACAATGAGCAGTTCTTC.

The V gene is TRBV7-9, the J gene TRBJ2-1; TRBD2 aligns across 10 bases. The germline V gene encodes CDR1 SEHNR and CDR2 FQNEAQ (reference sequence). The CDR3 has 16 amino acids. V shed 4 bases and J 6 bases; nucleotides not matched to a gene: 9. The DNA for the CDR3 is TGTGCCAGCAGCTCCGCACTAGCGGGGTTCTTCAATGAGCAGTTCTTC. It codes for CASSSALAGFFNEQFF.